The 32 T cell receptor beta chains below were found in one sample sequenced in a study of blood T cell repertoires in COVID-19. TCRdb's table, derived via immunoSEQ multiplex PCR, lists solely in-frame clones and lacks some. The top ten hold 5.5% to 7.5% of the sample, which has about 210,000 clones, more than 75% seen once. Sample: peripheral blood. Every receptor here comes from a man aged 55 to 70 who had recovered from COVID-19.

This clone was seen once. The rearrangement links TRBV7-9 to TRBJ1-2, with D unresolved. CDR1 SEHNR and CDR2 FQNEAQ come from the germline V gene (reference sequence). The germline V and J ends were trimmed by 1 base and 9 bases, with 15 bases remaining between them. The CDR3 length is 14 residues. CDR3 DNA sequence: TGTGCCAGCAGCTTAGGAGACACAATGGTGAGCTACACCTTC. Translation gives CASSLGDTMVSYTF.

This clone was observed a single time. The CDR3 reads CASSPGTGTSSEKLFF. The CDR3 region has the DNA TGTGCCAGCAGCCCCGGGACAGGGACCTCAAGTGAAAAACTGTTTTTT. The chain combines TRBV7-9 with TRBJ1-4; 9 bases line up with TRBD1. V was pared by 5 bases and J by 7 bases, with 11 bases of the junction left unmatched. CDR1 is SEHNR, CDR2 FQNEAQ, per germline (reference sequence). The length of the CDR3 is 16 residues.

V is TRBV9 and J is TRBJ1-2, with D perhaps matching TRBD1 (5 bases). V lost 6 bases and J lost 11, with 5 bases in between. CDR1 SGDLS and CDR2 YYNGEE come from the germline V gene. The CDR3 is 8 residues long. The CDR3 protein is CASKGYTF. Written as DNA, the CDR3 is TGTGCCAGCAAGGGGTACACCTTC.

CDR3 region: CASSLADRPNSPLHF. DNA for the CDR3: TGTGCCAGCAGCTTGGCGGACAGACCCAATTCACCCCTCCACTTT. The J gene is TRBJ1-6, the V gene TRBV5-6; D might be TRBD1 (6 bases). Per germline, CDR1 SGHDT and CDR2 YYEEEE. This CDR3 region has 15 residues. V lost 0 bases and J 7 bases, leaving 11 bases between the germline ends.

This chain joins TRBV5-1 and TRBJ2-7, with a possible D match to TRBD2 (6 bases). The CDR3 runs 14 residues. Trimming removed 3 bases at V and 4 bases at J, with 14 bases between. CDR1 SGHRS and CDR2 YFSETQ come from the germline V gene. The CDR3 nucleotides read TGCGCCAGCAGCTCCGGGACTGCAGCGTACGAGCAGTACTTC. As protein: CASSSGTAAYEQYF.

The chain has TRBV19 and TRBJ1-5; TRBD1 matches 7 bases. Trimming took 6 bases from V and 3 from J; bases not matched to a gene: 8. The germline V gene encodes CDR1 LNHDA and CDR2 SQIVND (reference sequence). This CDR3 spans 15 amino acids. CDR3 coding DNA: TGTGCCAGTAGAATCGGACAGGAGATCAATCAGCCCCAGCATTTT. Its protein product is CASRIGQEINQPQHF.

The V gene is TRBV6-6, the J gene TRBJ1-6; 7 bases align to TRBD1. CDR1 is MNHNY and CDR2 is SVGAGI in the germline V gene (reference sequence). The V gene end was trimmed by 3 bases and the J gene end by 9 bases; junction bases not matched to a gene: 2. The CDR3 spans 13 residues. For the CDR3, the DNA is TGTGCCAGCAGTTATCACAGGGGTTCACCCCTCCACTTT. Translation: CASSYHRGSPLHF.

This chain links TRBV30 with TRBJ1-1; TRBD1 aligns across 7 bases. J gave up 0 bases and V 5 bases, and 18 bases lay outside the gene matches. Germline CDR1 and CDR2: GTSNPN and SVGIG (reference sequence). CDR3 length equals 18 residues. CDR3 in amino acids: CAWSKTRRGSTMNTEAFF. CDR3 DNA: TGTGCCTGGTCCAAAACCCGCAGGGGGAGTACAATGAACACTGAAGCTTTCTTT.

V gene TRBV2 combines with J gene TRBJ1-1, with 7 bases that match TRBD1. The junction had 8 bases not matched to a gene; V was cut back by 6 bases and J by 4 bases. Germline V CDR1 and CDR2: SNHLY, FYNNEI. CDR3 length: 14 amino acids. CDR3 region: CASRTGPVGTEAFF. CDR3 bases: TGTGCCAGCAGGACAGGGCCCGTGGGCACTGAAGCTTTCTTT.

This clone was recorded once. The chain joins TRBV28 to TRBJ1-6; perhaps TRBD1 as D (5 bases). Germline CDR1 and CDR2: MDHEN and SYDVKM. V lost 8 bases and J lost 10, with 12 bases in between. The CDR3 length is 12 residues. CDR3 DNA: TGTGCCAGCTTTGGGGCAGGGTCACCCCTCCACTTT. It yields the protein CASFGAGSPLHF.

The chain employs TRBV9 and TRBJ2-7; possible D gene TRBD1, 5 bases. CDR3 length equals 14 residues. The germline gives CDR1 SGDLS, CDR2 YYNGEE. V was cut by 0 bases and J by 0 bases, with 7 bases left in between. CDR3 DNA: TGTGCCAGCAGCGTAGACGACAGCTCCTACGAGCAGTACTTC. This codes for CASSVDDSSYEQYF.

The CDR3 DNA reads as TGCGCCAGCAGTGGGGCGGCCAAAAACATTCAGTACTTC. Residues: CASSGAAKNIQYF. The J gene is TRBJ2-4, the V gene TRBV10-1; D gene unclear. The CDR3 is 13 amino acids. Germline loops: CDR1 WNHNN, CDR2 SYGVQD (reference sequence). Trimming left V 4 bases short and J 1 base short, with 5 bases between.

This clone was seen more than once but under ten times. The rearrangement links TRBV18 to TRBJ2-1; TRBD2 matches at 7 bases. This CDR3 is 17 amino acids long. J gave up 0 bases and V 3 bases, and 8 bases lay outside the gene matches. Germline assignment: CDR1 KGHSH and CDR2 LQKENI. CDR3 bases: TGTGCCAGCTCACCCGTTCCCGGGGGGAGCTCCTACAATGAGCAGTTCTTC. Translating gives CASSPVPGGSSYNEQFF.

This clone showed up just once. This chain links TRBV24-1 with TRBJ2-5, with TRBD1 identical over 9 bases. V dropped 5 bases and J dropped 0; count of bases not matched to a gene: 9. The CDR3 extends over 17 amino acids. CDR1 and CDR2 from the germline V gene are KGHDR and SFDVKD. CDR3 coding DNA: TGTGCCACCAGTGTGGGAGAACAGGGGGCCCACCAAGAGACCCAGTACTTC. It translates to CATSVGEQGAHQETQYF.

CDR3: CASSPTPGTSGRYEQFF. Here the CDR3 DNA reads TGTGCCAGCAGCCCTACCCCCGGGACTAGCGGGAGATATGAGCAGTTCTTC. The chain couples TRBV11-3 to TRBJ2-1; 14 positions agree with TRBD2. J was trimmed by 8 bases and V by 5 bases; bases with no gene match: 11. The CDR3 contains 17 residues. From germline, CDR1 is SGHNT and CDR2 YENEEA.

Concerning this clone itself: In the same sample, other DNA sequences code for this CDR3. The CDR3 sequence: CASSPGQGNSPLHF. Here the CDR3 DNA reads TGTGCCAGCAGCCCGGGACAGGGAAATTCACCCCTCCACTTT. The chain is built from TRBV27 and TRBJ1-6; 9 nucleotides line up with TRBD1. V shed 6 bases, J shed 7 bases, and the junction held 4 bases outside the gene matches. Germline lookup yields CDR1 MNHEY and CDR2 SMNVEV (reference sequence). This CDR3 is 14 amino acids long.

The chain carries TRBV5-1 and TRBJ2-5, with 9 bases identical to TRBD2. The junction had 5 bases not matched to a gene; V was cut back by 0 bases and J by 5 bases. The V gene's germline CDR1 is SGHRS and CDR2 YFSETQ. CDR3 size: 15 residues. CDR3 in amino acids: CASSLAGTSYETQYF. Here the CDR3 DNA reads TGCGCCAGCAGCTTGGCCGGGACTAGCTACGAGACCCAGTACTTC.

This clone appeared a single time. The chain has TRBV11-2 and TRBJ1-2; 10 nucleotides match TRBD1. CDR1 and CDR2 from the germline V gene are SGHAT and FQNNGV. The V and J ends lost 2 bases and 4 bases, in that order; junction bases with no gene match: 4. The CDR3 is 15 amino acids. As DNA, the CDR3 is TGTGCCAGCAGCTTACTGGGACAGGGGACCTATGGCTACACCTTC. Translated: CASSLLGQGTYGYTF.

The chain links TRBV5-1 to TRBJ2-3; 8 bases are a match to TRBD2. The CDR3 consists of 15 residues. The junction had 7 bases not matched to a gene; V was cut back by 4 bases and J by 3 bases. Germline assignment: CDR1 SGHRS and CDR2 YFSETQ. The CDR3 bases are TGCGCCAGCAGCGCCCGGGGGGGCCTTACAGATACGCAGTATTTT. It yields the protein CASSARGGLTDTQYF.

The V and J genes are TRBV12-3 or TRBV12-4 and TRBJ2-7, with a tentative D call TRBD2 (6 bases). V shed 7 bases and J shed 7 bases, with 17 bases lying between them. The CDR3 has 13 amino acids. CDR3 DNA: TGTGCCAGCACGGGAACCCCCGGGAGAGAGCAGTACTTC. This codes for CASTGTPGREQYF.

The V gene is TRBV28, the J gene TRBJ2-7, with 11 nucleotides matching TRBD2. The CDR3 runs 16 residues. Losses at the gene ends were 2 bases for V and 6 bases for J; bases not matched to a gene: 9. Germline CDR1 reads MDHEN; CDR2 reads SYDVKM. The CDR3 reads CASSLATSGSYSEQYF. In DNA form, the CDR3 reads TGTGCCAGCAGTTTAGCTACTAGCGGGAGTTACAGCGAGCAGTACTTC.

V usage is TRBV30 and J usage is TRBJ2-1; D is unresolved. This CDR3 comprises 15 residues. V shed 1 base and J shed 0 bases, with 10 bases lying between them. Per germline, CDR1 GTSNPN and CDR2 SVGIG (reference sequence). CDR3 residues: CAWSGSAGSYNEQFF. The CDR3 DNA sequence: TGTGCCTGGAGTGGGAGCGCCGGCTCCTACAATGAGCAGTTCTTC. Full variable domain (outside the CDR3, taken from reference TRBV30 and TRBJ2-1): SQTIHQWPATLVQPVGSPLSLECTVEGTSNPNLYWYRQAAGRGLQLLFYSVGIGQISSEVPQNLSASRPQDRQFILSSKKLLLSDSGFYLCAWSGSAGSYNEQFFGPGTRLTVL.

The gene calls are TRBV3-1 (or the pseudogene TRBV3-2) and TRBJ1-2; D unclear. Per germline, CDR1 LGHDT and CDR2 YNNKEL (reference sequence). The CDR3 is made up of 13 amino acids. V was cut by 7 bases and J by 4 bases, with 13 bases left in between. CDR3 sequence (DNA): TGTGCCAGCACCCGGGGAGGACCCTATGGCTACACCTTC. As protein: CASTRGGPYGYTF.

V gene TRBV7-2 combines with J gene TRBJ1-6; D is unclear. The CDR3 is 15 residues long. CDR1 SGHTA and CDR2 FQGNSA come from the germline V gene. The V end was cut by 3 bases, the J end by 3 bases, with 9 bases between. The CDR3 region has the DNA TGTGCCAGCAGCTTCGGACGGGACTATAATTCACCCCTCCACTTT. Residues: CASSFGRDYNSPLHF.

The chain employs TRBV13 and TRBJ2-5; a possible D gene is TRBD1 (5 bases). Germline assignment: CDR1 PRHDT and CDR2 FYEKMQ (reference sequence). This CDR3 is 17 amino acids long. The V and J ends lost 3 bases and 4 bases respectively, with 21 bases between them. CDR3 in DNA: TGTGCCAGCAGCTTGGCAGGCCCATTTGACCAGGGAGAGACCCAGTACTTC. It translates to CASSLAGPFDQGETQYF.

The V and J genes are TRBV7-8 and TRBJ1-5, with 10 bases that match TRBD1. CDR1 and CDR2 (germline): SGHVS, FQNEAQ. This CDR3 is 15 amino acids long. V lost 4 bases to trimming and J lost 6 bases; unmatched junction nucleotides: 6. DNA of the CDR3: TGTGCCAGCAGCTGGGGACAGGGGTCCGGTCAGCCCCAGCATTTT. It encodes CASSWGQGSGQPQHF.

The V gene is TRBV6-5, the J gene TRBJ2-5; no clear D gene. Germline-derived CDR1 and CDR2 are MNHEY and SVGAGI. CDR3 length: 15 amino acids. Trimming shortened V by 0 bases and J by 0 bases, and 8 bases separated the two germline ends. For the CDR3, the DNA is TGTGCCAGCAGTTACTCCCGGGTCCACCAAGAGACCCAGTACTTC. Its protein product is CASSYSRVHQETQYF.

The V call is TRBV28, the J call TRBJ2-5; D perhaps matches TRBD2 (5 bases). The V gene's germline CDR1 is MDHEN and CDR2 SYDVKM. V dropped 6 bases and J dropped 7 bases, with 12 bases sitting between them. The CDR3 contains 12 residues. For the CDR3, the DNA is TGTGCCAGCAGACCAAGGGAGACGACCCAGTACTTC. Encoded protein: CASRPRETTQYF.

The J gene is TRBJ2-3, the V gene TRBV4-2, with D perhaps matching TRBD2 (6 bases). The length of the CDR3 is 19 residues. Germline V gene sequence: CDR1 LGHNA, CDR2 YNFKEQ. The V end was cut by 2 bases, the J end by 8 bases, with 29 bases between. CDR3 protein: CASSQPSGQGGNFPGTQYF. The CDR3 DNA sequence: TGTGCCAGCAGCCAACCTTCCGGGCAGGGAGGTAATTTTCCTGGTACGCAGTATTTT.

V gene TRBV30 combines with J gene TRBJ2-2; tentatively, D is TRBD2 (6 bases). V was clipped by 1 base and J by 4 bases, with 13 bases between them. The germline gives CDR1 GTSNPN, CDR2 SVGIG (reference sequence). The CDR3 consists of 15 residues. The CDR3 region has the DNA TGTGCCTGGAGTGAATTCGGGGGAAGCACCGGGGAGCTGTTTTTT. This gives the protein CAWSEFGGSTGELFF.

V gene TRBV7-2 combines with J gene TRBJ1-1; D is perhaps TRBD1 (5 bases). Germline-derived CDR1 and CDR2 are SGHTA and FQGNSA. The V gene lost 5 bases and the J gene lost 4 bases, with 11 bases spanning the gap. This CDR3 has 13 amino acids. As DNA, the CDR3 is TGTGCCAGCAGCCTGGGGGAGGGCACTGAAGCTTTCTTT. Amino acid sequence: CASSLGEGTEAFF.

The chain links TRBV29-1 to TRBJ1-5; maybe TRBD1 (6 bases). CDR1 is SQVTM and CDR2 is ANQGSEA in the germline V gene. Deletions cut 4 bases from V and 7 bases from J, with 17 bases between. The CDR3 sequence is 14 residues long. CDR3 protein: CSVGPAGDGQPQHF. For the CDR3, the DNA is TGCAGCGTTGGCCCCGCAGGGGACGGGCAGCCCCAGCATTTT.